Following are 12 T cell receptor beta chains from one sample sequenced in a study of control samples from healthy donors and cancer patients. The assay was immunoSEQ multiplex PCR, and TCRdb's table has in-frame clones only and misses some. The table lists 200,000 to 250,000 clones, over 90% of them singletons. Sequencing was carried out using blood. These receptors were taken from a man aged 45 to 65 in good health.

The gene calls are TRBV7-2 and TRBJ1-1; D perhaps matches TRBD1 (6 bases). The V gene's germline CDR1 is SGHTA and CDR2 FQGNSA. The CDR3 spans 14 residues. V was clipped by 1 base and J by 8 bases, with 14 bases between them. Written as DNA, the CDR3 is TGTGCCAGCAGCTTAGACAGGGCGGGTCGGGAAGCTTTCTTT. The encoded protein is CASSLDRAGREAFF.

The genes are TRBV5-1 and TRBJ2-2, with D unclear. Trimming shortened V by 0 bases and J by 7 bases, and 16 bases separated the two germline ends. CDR1 SGHRS and CDR2 YFSETQ come from the germline V gene. The CDR3 totals 16 residues. The CDR3 spells CASSLAGYTGGGELFF. CDR3 bases: TGCGCCAGCAGCTTGGCCGGTTACACCGGCGGCGGGGAGCTGTTTTTT.

The CDR3, as DNA: TGTGCCAGCAGTGAAAAAGGACTAGGCTTGGGGACCCAGTACTTC. Protein sequence: CASSEKGLGLGTQYF. The chain combines TRBV2 with TRBJ2-5; TRBD2 aligns across 7 bases. Germline trimming cut 2 bases from V and 7 bases from J; bases unmatched to any gene: 10. There are 15 residues in the CDR3. The germline gives CDR1 SNHLY, CDR2 FYNNEI.

The chain carries TRBV18 and TRBJ1-6, with 7 bases fitting TRBD1. The CDR3 contains 14 residues. Germline CDR1 reads KGHSH; CDR2 reads LQKENI. The ends lost 8 bases at V and 15 bases at J; junction bases unmatched: 16. DNA for the CDR3: TGTGCCAGCCGCCGGGACAGCCAGATACAACACCTCCACTTT. It yields the protein CASRRDSQIQHLHF.

The rearrangement links TRBV12-5 to TRBJ2-1; D possibly matches TRBD1 or TRBD2 (6 bases each). The CDR3 contains 13 residues. Germline-derived CDR1 and CDR2 are LGHNT and FRNRAP. The V end lost 6 bases, the J end lost 12 bases, and 18 bases lay between the germline ends. The CDR3 protein is CASGNGGGLSQFF. The CDR3 nucleotides are TGTGCTAGTGGCAATGGAGGGGGTCTTTCGCAGTTCTTC.

V usage is TRBV27 and J usage is TRBJ2-7; D is uncertain. This CDR3 comprises 13 residues. The V end was cut by 5 bases, the J end by 0 bases, with 8 bases between. The germline CDR1 and CDR2 sequences are MNHEY and SMNVEV (reference sequence). The chain's CDR3 is CASSPVDSYEQYV. The CDR3 DNA follows: TGTGCCAGCAGTCCTGTTGACTCCTACGAGCAGTACGTC.

The chain combines TRBV21-1 with TRBJ2-1. TRBV21-1 is noted as a pseudogene. The CDR3 is 19 residues long. As DNA, the CDR3 is TGTGCCAGCAGCAAATCACCGATTACTCAGTCGAGCTCCTACAATGAGCAGTTCTTC. Protein: CASSKSPITQSSSYNEQFF.

The V and J genes are TRBV10-3 and TRBJ1-1; D uncertain. The CDR3 loop spans 13 amino acids. Germline CDR1 reads ENHRY; CDR2 reads SYGVKD. V was cut by 7 bases and J by 0 bases, with 9 bases left in between. The CDR3 nucleotides are TGTGCCATCACCTGGACTGTGAACACTGAAGCTTTCTTT. It encodes CAITWTVNTEAFF.

The chain recombines TRBV5-1 with TRBJ1-4, with D maybe TRBD1 (5 bases). The CDR3 loop spans 14 amino acids. The V end lost 4 bases, the J end lost 7 bases, and 14 bases lay between the germline ends. Germline V CDR1 and CDR2: SGHRS, YFSETQ. CDR3: CASSGLEGSEKLFF. CDR3 nucleotide sequence: TGCGCCAGCAGCGGCTTGGAGGGGAGTGAAAAACTGTTTTTT.

The V and J genes are TRBV4-2 and TRBJ2-5; unclear D gene. V was clipped by 0 bases and J by 1 base, with 9 bases between them. Germline CDR1 reads LGHNA; CDR2 reads YNFKEQ. The CDR3 contains 15 residues. The chain's CDR3 is CASSQERNSQETQYF. The CDR3 bases are TGTGCCAGCAGCCAAGAGAGAAACTCCCAAGAGACCCAGTACTTC.

V gene TRBV6-6 combines with J gene TRBJ1-5; D uncertain. This CDR3 region has 13 residues. Germline V lookup: CDR1 MNHNY, CDR2 SVGAGI (reference sequence). The V end was cut by 8 bases, the J end by 4 bases, with 12 bases between. CDR3 in amino acids: CASQDPRNQPQHF. In DNA form, the CDR3 reads TGTGCCAGCCAGGATCCAAGGAATCAGCCCCAGCATTTT.

This chain uses TRBV6-5 with TRBJ1-1; D may be TRBD1 (5 bases). Trimming cost V 4 bases and J 1 base, with 10 bases left between them. The CDR3 has 14 amino acids. CDR1 and CDR2 from the germline V gene are MNHEY and SVGAGI. Written as DNA, the CDR3 is TGTGCCAGCAGTTGGGGTGGACAGAACACTGAAGCTTTCTTT. Translated, it gives CASSWGGQNTEAFF.